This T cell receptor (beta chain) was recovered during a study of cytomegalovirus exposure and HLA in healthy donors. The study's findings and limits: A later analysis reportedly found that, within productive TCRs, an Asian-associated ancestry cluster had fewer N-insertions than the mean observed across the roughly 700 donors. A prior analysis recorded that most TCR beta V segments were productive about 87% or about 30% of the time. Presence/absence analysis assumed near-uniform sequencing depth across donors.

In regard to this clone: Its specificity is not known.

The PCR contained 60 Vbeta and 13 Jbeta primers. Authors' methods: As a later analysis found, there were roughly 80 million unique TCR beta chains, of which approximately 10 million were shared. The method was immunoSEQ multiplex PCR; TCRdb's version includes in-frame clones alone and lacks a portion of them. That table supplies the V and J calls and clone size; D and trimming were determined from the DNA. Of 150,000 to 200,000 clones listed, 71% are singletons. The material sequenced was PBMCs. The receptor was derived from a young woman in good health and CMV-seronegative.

The CDR3 reads CASSQEGTSGDAEQFF. CDR3 in DNA: TGCGCCAGCAGCCAAGAGGGGACTAGCGGAGACGCTGAGCAGTTCTTC. The J gene is TRBJ2-1, the V gene TRBV4-3, with 11 bases identical to TRBD2. V trimming: 0 bases; J trimming: 9 bases; junction bases outside the gene matches: 7. CDR1 is LGHNA and CDR2 is YSLEER in the germline V gene. The CDR3 runs 16 residues.